This T cell receptor beta chain is from a study of control samples from healthy donors and cancer patients. TCRdb's table, derived via immunoSEQ multiplex PCR, lists solely in-frame clones and lacks some. Here the sample spans 100,000 to 150,000 clones, around 87% being singletons. Germline V CDR1 and CDR2: LNHDA, SQIVND (reference sequence). The V end was cut by 6 bases, the J end by 4 bases, with 12 bases between. CDR3 length: 13 residues. This TCR was recovered from a man aged 40-50 years in good health. The J gene is TRBJ1-2, the V gene TRBV19; D is unresolved. Sequencing used blood. CDR3 loop: CASSYSDRYGYTF. Written as DNA, the CDR3 is TGTGCCAGTAGCTACAGTGATCGCTATGGCTACACCTTC.